This passage covers 17 T cell receptor beta chains from one sample sequenced in a study of identifying expanded T cells in peripheral blood. Clones were sequenced by immunoSEQ multiplex PCR, and TCRdb holds only the in-frame ones, with some missing. The sample lists about 86,000 clones; over 75% were seen once. The sequencing sample was made of blood. These receptors came from a person between 18 and 69 years old in good health.

The chain employs TRBV6-1 and TRBJ1-4; TRBD1 might be the D (5 bases). The V gene lost 5 bases and the J gene lost 8 bases, with 15 bases spanning the gap. This CDR3 comprises 14 residues. From germline, CDR1 is MNHNS and CDR2 SASEGT. CDR3 sequence reads: CASSPGTPGEKLFF. For the CDR3, the DNA is TGTGCCAGCAGTCCCGGGACGCCAGGAGAAAAACTGTTTTTT.

This clone was seen a handful of times. The chain couples TRBV5-1 to TRBJ2-5, with TRBD2 matching 12 bases. The germline gives CDR1 SGHRS, CDR2 YFSETQ. The CDR3 totals 16 residues. The V and J ends lost 3 bases and 4 bases, in that order; junction bases with no gene match: 7. CDR3: CASSSGLAGSVETQYF. The DNA of the CDR3 is TGCGCCAGCAGCTCCGGACTAGCGGGATCGGTAGAGACCCAGTACTTC.

This clone appeared once. This chain links TRBV5-1 with TRBJ1-5; D remains unclear. Germline V lookup: CDR1 SGHRS, CDR2 YFSETQ. This CDR3 is 14 amino acids long. V was cut by 0 bases and J by 4 bases, with 8 bases left in between. As DNA, the CDR3 is TGCGCCAGCAGCTTGGGTGGGGTGAATCAGCCCCAGCATTTT. Translated, it gives CASSLGGVNQPQHF.

CDR3 loop: CASSEVATGYNEQFF. CDR3 DNA sequence: TGTGCCAGCAGCGAGGTAGCGACAGGGTACAATGAGCAGTTCTTC. The chain joins TRBV5-6 to TRBJ2-1, with 7 bases that match TRBD1. J was trimmed by 4 bases and V by 4 bases; bases with no gene match: 8. CDR1 and CDR2 (germline): SGHDT, YYEEEE. The CDR3 extends over 15 amino acids.

V usage is TRBV7-9 and J usage is TRBJ2-7, with D unresolved. CDR1 and CDR2 from the germline V gene are SEHNR and FQNEAQ (reference sequence). The CDR3 contains 16 residues. V was cut by 5 bases and J by 1 base, with 18 bases left in between. CDR3 in DNA: TGTGCCAGCAGCCCAGAGGCAACCAAGGCATCCTACGAGCAGTACTTC. This codes for CASSPEATKASYEQYF.

The chain recombines TRBV5-1 with TRBJ1-1; no clear D. V shed 4 bases and J shed 6 bases, with 19 bases lying between them. CDR3 size: 15 residues. Germline values: CDR1 SGHRS, CDR2 YFSETQ. Here the CDR3 reads CASSQMTNRQPEAFF. DNA for the CDR3: TGCGCCAGCAGCCAAATGACAAATCGGCAGCCTGAAGCTTTCTTT.

This clone appeared a single time. The J gene is TRBJ2-7, the V gene TRBV6-5, with 7 bases lining up with TRBD2. The CDR3 is 15 residues long. V lost 3 bases, J lost 2 bases, and 7 bases stayed unmatched. Germline V gene lookup returns CDR1 MNHEY and CDR2 SVGAGI. DNA of the CDR3: TGTGCCAGCAGTTATAAGCGGGGATCAACCTACGAGCAGTACTTC. Its protein product is CASSYKRGSTYEQYF.

This chain connects TRBV4-1 to TRBJ2-5; 10 bases fit TRBD2. The J call could be wrong; TRBJ2-7 is a better fit for the DNA end. Looked up from germline, CDR1 is MGHRA and CDR2 is YSYEKL. The CDR3 has 19 residues. The CDR3 DNA reads as TGCGCCAGCAGCCAAGATTACGAAGCGGGAGGGCCCGCTTCCTACGAGCAGTACTTC. Translation: CASSQDYEAGGPASYEQYF.

The chain joins TRBV11-3 to TRBJ2-1, with D possibly being TRBD1 (6 bases). Germline-derived CDR1 and CDR2 are SGHNT and YENEEA. This CDR3 spans 15 amino acids. The V gene lost 5 bases and the J gene lost 1 base, with 12 bases spanning the gap. The CDR3 protein is CASSLGQTSYNEQFF. In DNA form, the CDR3 reads TGTGCCAGCAGCCTTGGACAGACGTCCTACAATGAGCAGTTCTTC.

CDR3 sequence (DNA): TGCGCCAGCAGCGAGGCGGGAGGGTCGTATGAGCAGTTCTTC. Amino acid sequence: CASSEAGGSYEQFF. The genes are TRBV4-3 and TRBJ2-1; 9 nucleotides align to TRBD2. Germline CDR1 and CDR2: LGHNA and YSLEER. V lost 5 bases, J lost 8 bases, and 7 bases stayed unmatched. This CDR3 has 14 amino acids.

The genes are TRBV7-9 and TRBJ1-2, with D perhaps matching TRBD1 (5 bases). Germline CDR1 reads SEHNR; CDR2 reads FQNEAQ (reference sequence). V gave up 2 bases and J gave up 4 bases, with 11 bases separating them. CDR3 length equals 14 residues. The CDR3 DNA reads TGTGCCAGCAGCTTAAGAACAGGCACCTATGGCTACACCTTC. Translating it yields CASSLRTGTYGYTF.

The gene calls are TRBV5-1 and TRBJ2-1; no clear D gene. V shed 4 bases and J shed 0 bases, with 11 bases lying between them. The length of the CDR3 is 15 residues. Germline V gene sequence: CDR1 SGHRS, CDR2 YFSETQ. The CDR3 nucleotides read TGCGCCAGCAGCGTTAGCAGGAGCTCCTACAATGAGCAGTTCTTC. Amino acid sequence: CASSVSRSSYNEQFF.

Concerning this clone itself: The same CDR3 can be traced to other DNA sequences in this sample. The chain uses TRBV18 and TRBJ2-5; D unclear. CDR1 and CDR2 from the germline V gene are KGHSH and LQKENI. The CDR3 is 11 amino acids. Trimming left V 3 bases short and J 4 bases short, with 3 bases between. As DNA, the CDR3 is TGTGCCAGCTCACCGGGAGAGACCCAGTACTTC. Its translation is CASSPGETQYF.

The chain joins TRBV6-4 to TRBJ1-1; 7 bases map to TRBD1. The germline gives CDR1 MRHNA, CDR2 SNTAGT. J lost 7 bases, V lost 6 bases, and 11 bases had no gene match. CDR3 length: 14 residues. For the CDR3, the DNA is TGTGCCAGCAGGCCCCGACAGGGACTCTTTGAAGCTTTCTTT. Its protein is CASRPRQGLFEAFF.

The chain uses TRBV4-3 and TRBJ1-3, with 7 positions matching TRBD1. Trimming removed 0 bases from V and 3 bases from J; junction bases left unmatched: 8. The CDR3 sequence is 17 residues long. The germline V gene has CDR1 LGHNA and CDR2 YSLEER. Here the CDR3 reads CASSQDFGTANGNTIYF. CDR3 DNA: TGCGCCAGCAGCCAAGACTTCGGGACAGCGAATGGAAACACCATATATTTT.

V usage is TRBV5-6 and J usage is TRBJ1-2; tentatively, D is TRBD1 (6 bases). The V gene lost 3 bases and the J gene lost 8 bases, with 17 bases spanning the gap. CDR1 and CDR2 (germline): SGHDT, YYEEEE. The CDR3 contains 14 residues. The CDR3 DNA sequence: TGTGCCAGCAGCTCGCCGTGGCAGGGGTTAGGCTACACCTTC. It yields the protein CASSSPWQGLGYTF.

The gene calls are TRBV30 and TRBJ2-5; TRBD2 matches 7 bases. The ends lost 0 bases at V and 5 bases at J; junction bases unmatched: 6. Germline values: CDR1 GTSNPN, CDR2 SVGIG (reference sequence). The CDR3 sequence is 14 residues long. The CDR3 DNA follows: TGTGCCTGGAGTGTTCGCGGGAGTATGGAGACCCAGTACTTC. It is translated as CAWSVRGSMETQYF.